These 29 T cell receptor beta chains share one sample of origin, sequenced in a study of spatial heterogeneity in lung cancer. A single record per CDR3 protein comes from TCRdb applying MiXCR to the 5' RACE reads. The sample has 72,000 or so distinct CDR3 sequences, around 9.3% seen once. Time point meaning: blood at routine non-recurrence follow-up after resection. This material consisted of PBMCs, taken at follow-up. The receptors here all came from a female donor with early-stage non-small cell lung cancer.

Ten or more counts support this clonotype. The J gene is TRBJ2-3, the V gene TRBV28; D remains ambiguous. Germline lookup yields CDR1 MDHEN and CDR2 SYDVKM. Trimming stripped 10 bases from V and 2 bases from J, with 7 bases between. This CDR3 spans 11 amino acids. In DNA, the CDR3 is TGTGCCACATCGAACACAGATACGCAGTATTTT. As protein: CATSNTDTQYF.

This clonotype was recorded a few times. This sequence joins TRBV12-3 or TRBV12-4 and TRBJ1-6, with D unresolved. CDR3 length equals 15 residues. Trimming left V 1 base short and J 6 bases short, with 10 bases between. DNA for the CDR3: TGTGCCAGCAGTTTAGGTGGGATACTTAATTCACCCCTCCACTTT. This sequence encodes CASSLGGILNSPLHF.

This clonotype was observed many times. CDR3 sequence: CASSPLLGQRETYEQYF. The DNA of the CDR3 is TGTGCCAGCTCACCACTGTTGGGGCAGCGGGAGACCTACGAGCAGTACTTC. The genes are TRBV18 and TRBJ2-7; 8 nucleotides match TRBD2. Trimming at V came to 1 base and at J to 2 bases, leaving 10 bases not matched to a gene. CDR1 is KGHSH and CDR2 is LQKENI in the germline V gene. The CDR3 loop spans 17 amino acids.

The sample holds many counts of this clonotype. DNA for the CDR3: TGCAGTGCTAGAGATCGAGGGCATGGTGAAGCTTTCTTT. It yields the protein CSARDRGHGEAFF. The chain links TRBV20-1 to TRBJ1-1; D is uncertain. There are 13 residues in the CDR3. Germline CDR1 reads DFQATT; CDR2 reads SNEGSKA (reference sequence). The V end was cut by 0 bases, the J end by 7 bases, with 12 bases between.

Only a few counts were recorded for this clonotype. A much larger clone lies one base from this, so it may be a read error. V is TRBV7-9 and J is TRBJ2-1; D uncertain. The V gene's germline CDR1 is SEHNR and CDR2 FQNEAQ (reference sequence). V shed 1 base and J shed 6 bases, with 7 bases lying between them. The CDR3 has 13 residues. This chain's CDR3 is CASSLEVGNEQFF. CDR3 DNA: TGTGCCAGCAGCTTAGAGGTCGGCAATGAGCAGTTCTTC.

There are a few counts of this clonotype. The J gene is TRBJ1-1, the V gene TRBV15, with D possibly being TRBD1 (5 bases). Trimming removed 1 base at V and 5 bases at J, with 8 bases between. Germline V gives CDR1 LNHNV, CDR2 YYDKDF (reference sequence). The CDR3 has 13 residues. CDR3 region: CATSRVGATEAFF. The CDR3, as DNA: TGTGCCACCAGCAGAGTCGGGGCAACTGAAGCTTTCTTT. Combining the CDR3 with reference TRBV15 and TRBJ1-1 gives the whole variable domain DAMVIQNPRYQVTQFGKPVTLSCSQTLNHNVMYWYQQKSSQAPKLLFHYYDKDFNNEADTPDNFQSRRPNTSFCFLDIRSPGLGDTAMYLCATSRVGATEAFFGQGTRLTVV.

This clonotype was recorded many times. Here the CDR3 DNA reads TGTGCCTGGAGTGGGGTAGCGCGAAGGATCAACGAGCAGTACTTC. This codes for CAWSGVARRINEQYF. The V gene is TRBV30, the J gene TRBJ2-7, with D possibly TRBD2 on 5 matching bases. The CDR3 consists of 15 residues. The V and J ends lost 1 base and 5 bases respectively, with 18 bases between them. The V gene's germline CDR1 is GTSNPN and CDR2 SVGIG (reference sequence).

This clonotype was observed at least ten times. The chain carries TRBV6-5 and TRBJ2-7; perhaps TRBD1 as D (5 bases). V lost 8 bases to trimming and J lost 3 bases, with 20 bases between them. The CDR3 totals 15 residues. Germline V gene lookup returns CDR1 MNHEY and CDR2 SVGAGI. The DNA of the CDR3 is TGTGCCAGCTCCTACCCCCAGGGTAGCCACTACGAGCAGTACTTC. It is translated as CASSYPQGSHYEQYF.

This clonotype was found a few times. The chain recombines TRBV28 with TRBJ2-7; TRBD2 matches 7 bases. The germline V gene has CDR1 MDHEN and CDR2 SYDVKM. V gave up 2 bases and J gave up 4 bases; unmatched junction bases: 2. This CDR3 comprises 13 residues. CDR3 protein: CASSLIGRYEQYF. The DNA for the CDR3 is TGTGCCAGCAGTTTAATCGGGAGGTACGAGCAGTACTTC.

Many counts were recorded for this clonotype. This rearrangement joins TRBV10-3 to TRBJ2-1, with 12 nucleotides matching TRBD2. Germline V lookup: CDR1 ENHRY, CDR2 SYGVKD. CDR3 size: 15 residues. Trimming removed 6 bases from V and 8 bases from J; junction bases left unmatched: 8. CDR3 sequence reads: CAIRGTSGRSDEQFF. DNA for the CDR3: TGTGCCATCAGGGGAACTAGCGGGAGGAGCGATGAGCAGTTCTTC.

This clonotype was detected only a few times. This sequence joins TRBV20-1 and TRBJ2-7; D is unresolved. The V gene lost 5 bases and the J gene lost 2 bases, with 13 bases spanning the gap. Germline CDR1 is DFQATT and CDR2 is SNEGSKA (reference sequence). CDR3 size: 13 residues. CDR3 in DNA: TGCAGTGCTTCAACCCCCGGGCCCTACGAGCAGTACTTC. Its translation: CSASTPGPYEQYF.

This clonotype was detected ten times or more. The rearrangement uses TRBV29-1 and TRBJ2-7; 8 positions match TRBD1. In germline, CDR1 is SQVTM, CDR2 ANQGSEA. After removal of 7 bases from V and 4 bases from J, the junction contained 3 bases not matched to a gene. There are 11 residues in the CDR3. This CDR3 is CSARQGYEQYF. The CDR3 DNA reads TGCAGCGCCAGACAGGGGTACGAGCAGTACTTC.

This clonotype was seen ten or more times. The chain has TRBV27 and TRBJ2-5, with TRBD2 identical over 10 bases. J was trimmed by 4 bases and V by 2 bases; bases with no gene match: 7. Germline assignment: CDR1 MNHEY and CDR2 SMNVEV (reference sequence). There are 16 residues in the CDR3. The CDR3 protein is CASSLGGSGRLETQYF. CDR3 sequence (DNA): TGTGCCAGCAGTTTAGGGGGTAGCGGGAGGTTAGAGACCCAGTACTTC.

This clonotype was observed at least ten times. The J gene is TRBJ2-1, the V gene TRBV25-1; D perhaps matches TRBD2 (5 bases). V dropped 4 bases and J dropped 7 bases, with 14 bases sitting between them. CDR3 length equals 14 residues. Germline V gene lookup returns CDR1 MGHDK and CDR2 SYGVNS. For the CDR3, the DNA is TGTGCCAGCAGTGCCCTCGAGTGGGAGAATGAGCAGTTCTTC. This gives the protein CASSALEWENEQFF.

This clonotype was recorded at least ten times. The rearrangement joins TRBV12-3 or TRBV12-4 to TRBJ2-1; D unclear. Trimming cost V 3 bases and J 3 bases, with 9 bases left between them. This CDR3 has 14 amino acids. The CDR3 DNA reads TGTGCCAGCAGTTTTCGGTCTAGCTACAATGAGCAGTTCTTC. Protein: CASSFRSSYNEQFF.

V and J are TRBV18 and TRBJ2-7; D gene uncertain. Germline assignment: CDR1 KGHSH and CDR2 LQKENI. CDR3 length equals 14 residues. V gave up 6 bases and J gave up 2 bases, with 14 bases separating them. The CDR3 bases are TGTGCCAGCTCCCTCGACGCTGCACCCTACGAGCAGTACTTC. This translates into CASSLDAAPYEQYF.

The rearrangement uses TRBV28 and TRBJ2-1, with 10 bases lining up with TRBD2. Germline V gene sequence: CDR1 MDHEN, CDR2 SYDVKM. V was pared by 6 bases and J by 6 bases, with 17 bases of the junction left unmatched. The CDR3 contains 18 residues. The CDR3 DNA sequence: TGTGCCAGCAGGCTAGCGGGAGAGGGGTATTTTAATACCAATGAGCAGTTCTTC. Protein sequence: CASRLAGEGYFNTNEQFF.

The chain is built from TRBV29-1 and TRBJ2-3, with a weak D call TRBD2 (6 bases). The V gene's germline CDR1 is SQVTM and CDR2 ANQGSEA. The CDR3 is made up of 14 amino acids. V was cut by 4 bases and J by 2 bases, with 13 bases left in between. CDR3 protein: CSVVGGLHTDTQYF. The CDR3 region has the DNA TGCAGCGTTGTGGGGGGTCTCCACACAGATACGCAGTATTTT.

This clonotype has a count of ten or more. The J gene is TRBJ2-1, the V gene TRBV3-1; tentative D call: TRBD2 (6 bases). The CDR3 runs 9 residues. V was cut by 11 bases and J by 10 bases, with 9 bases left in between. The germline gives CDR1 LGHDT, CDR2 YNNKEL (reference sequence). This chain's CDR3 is CAAGTEQFF. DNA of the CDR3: TGTGCCGCGGGGACCGAGCAGTTCTTC.

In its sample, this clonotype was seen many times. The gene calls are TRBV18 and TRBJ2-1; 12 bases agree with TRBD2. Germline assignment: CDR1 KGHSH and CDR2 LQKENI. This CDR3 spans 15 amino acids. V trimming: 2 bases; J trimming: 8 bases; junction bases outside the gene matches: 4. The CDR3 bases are TGTGCCAGCTCACCAGAGACTAGCGGGAGAGATGAGCAGTTCTTC. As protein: CASSPETSGRDEQFF.

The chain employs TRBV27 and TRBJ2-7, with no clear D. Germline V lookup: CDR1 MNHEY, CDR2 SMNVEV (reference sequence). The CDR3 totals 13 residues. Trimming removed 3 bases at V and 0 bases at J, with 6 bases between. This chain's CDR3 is CASSFRRSYEQYF. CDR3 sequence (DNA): TGTGCCAGCAGTTTTCGACGCTCCTACGAGCAGTACTTC.

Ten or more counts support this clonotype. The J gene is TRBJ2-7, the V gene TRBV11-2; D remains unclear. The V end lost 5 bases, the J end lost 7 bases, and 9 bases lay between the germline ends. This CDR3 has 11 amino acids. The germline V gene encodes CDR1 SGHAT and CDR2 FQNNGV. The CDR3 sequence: CASSPRFEQYF. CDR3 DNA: TGTGCCAGCAGCCCCCGCTTTGAGCAGTACTTC.

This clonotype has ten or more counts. The CDR3 loop is CASSSLGGTGETQYF. Written as DNA, the CDR3 is TGTGCCAGCAGTTCCCTAGGGGGCACGGGAGAGACCCAGTACTTC. The chain employs TRBV28 and TRBJ2-5; 7 nucleotides agree with TRBD1. This CDR3 is built from 15 residues. The V gene's germline CDR1 is MDHEN and CDR2 SYDVKM. The junction had 9 bases not matched to a gene; V was cut back by 4 bases and J by 4 bases.

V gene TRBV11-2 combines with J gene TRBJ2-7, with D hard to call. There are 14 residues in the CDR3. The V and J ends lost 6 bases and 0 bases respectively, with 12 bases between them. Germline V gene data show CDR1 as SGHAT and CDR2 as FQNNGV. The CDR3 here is CASSRPGSSYEQYF. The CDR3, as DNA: TGTGCCAGCAGTCGCCCCGGATCCTCCTACGAGCAGTACTTC.

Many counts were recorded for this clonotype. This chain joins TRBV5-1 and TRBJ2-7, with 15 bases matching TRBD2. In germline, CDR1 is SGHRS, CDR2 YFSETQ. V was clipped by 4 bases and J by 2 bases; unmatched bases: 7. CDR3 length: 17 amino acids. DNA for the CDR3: TGCGCCAGCAGCCCGGGGACTAGCGGGAGGATTCCCTACGAGCAGTACTTC. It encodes CASSPGTSGRIPYEQYF.

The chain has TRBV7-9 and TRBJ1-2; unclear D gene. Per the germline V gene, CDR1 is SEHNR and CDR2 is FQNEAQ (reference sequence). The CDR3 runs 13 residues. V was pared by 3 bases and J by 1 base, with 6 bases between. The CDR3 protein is CASSFEVNYGYTF. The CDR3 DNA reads TGTGCCAGCAGCTTCGAAGTTAACTATGGCTACACCTTC.

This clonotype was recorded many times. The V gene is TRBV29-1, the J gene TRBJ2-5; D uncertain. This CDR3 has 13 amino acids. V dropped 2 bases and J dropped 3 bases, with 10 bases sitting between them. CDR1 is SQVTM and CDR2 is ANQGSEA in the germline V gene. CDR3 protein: CSVEKQPKETQYF. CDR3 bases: TGCAGCGTTGAAAAACAGCCCAAAGAGACCCAGTACTTC.

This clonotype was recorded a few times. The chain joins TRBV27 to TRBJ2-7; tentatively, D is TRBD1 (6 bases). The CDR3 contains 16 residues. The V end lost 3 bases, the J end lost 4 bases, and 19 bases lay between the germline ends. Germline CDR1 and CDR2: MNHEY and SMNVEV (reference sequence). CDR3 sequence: CASSFYPNRDTYEQYF. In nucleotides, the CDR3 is TGTGCCAGCAGTTTCTACCCCAACCGGGACACTTACGAGCAGTACTTC.

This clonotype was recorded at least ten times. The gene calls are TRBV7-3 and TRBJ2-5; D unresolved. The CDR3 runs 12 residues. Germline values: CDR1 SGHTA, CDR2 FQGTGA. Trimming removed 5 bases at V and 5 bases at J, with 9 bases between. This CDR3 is CASSQDRETQYF. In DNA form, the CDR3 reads TGTGCCAGCAGCCAGGACCGGGAGACCCAGTACTTC.